This entry lists 5 T cell receptor beta chains sequenced from one sample in a study of blood T cell repertoires in COVID-19. Here immunoSEQ multiplex PCR was the method, and the copy in TCRdb shows in-frame clones only, minus some. The table lists fewer than 400,000 clones, less than 85% of them singletons. Sequenced input: PBMCs or T cells enriched from blood (not recorded which). All receptors derive from a woman in her thirties who had been exposed to COVID-19.

The chain employs TRBV19 and TRBJ1-2, with TRBD1 matching over 8 bases. The CDR3 has 13 amino acids. The germline V gene encodes CDR1 LNHDA and CDR2 SQIVND (reference sequence). CDR3 DNA: TGTGGTAAGAAAACAGGGGGACGGGATGGCTACACCTTC. It encodes CGKKTGGRDGYTF.

This clone was observed once. This chain's CDR3 is CASRAFSGLAASSYNEQFF. In DNA form, the CDR3 reads TGTGCCAGCAGGGCATTTTCGGGACTAGCGGCTAGCTCCTACAATGAGCAGTTCTTC. The chain couples TRBV2 to TRBJ2-1, with 11 bases lining up with TRBD2. Trimming removed 6 bases from V and 0 bases from J; junction bases left unmatched: 13. This CDR3 spans 19 amino acids. Germline V lookup: CDR1 SNHLY, CDR2 FYNNEI.

This sequence joins TRBV5-8 and TRBJ2-7, with 7 bases lining up with TRBD1. The CDR3 loop spans 15 amino acids. Germline CDR1 SGHTS, CDR2 YDEGEE. V was clipped by 0 bases and J by 6 bases; unmatched bases: 9. The CDR3: CASSLVATGILEQYF. The CDR3 DNA is TGTGCCAGCAGCTTGGTGGCGACAGGGATTCTCGAGCAGTACTTC.

V and J are TRBV5-1 and TRBJ2-7; 7 bases fit TRBD1. CDR1 and CDR2 (germline): SGHRS, YFSETQ. V was clipped by 0 bases and J by 0 bases; unmatched bases: 6. This CDR3 is built from 16 residues. The CDR3 spells CASSLALTGSSYEQYF. The CDR3 DNA reads as TGCGCCAGCAGCTTGGCCCTGACAGGGAGCTCCTACGAGCAGTACTTC.

This clone was detected only once. This sequence joins TRBV30 and TRBJ2-7, with D tentatively TRBD1 (7 bases). V lost 5 bases and J lost 6, with 11 bases in between. Germline lookup yields CDR1 GTSNPN and CDR2 SVGIG (reference sequence). The CDR3 loop spans 11 amino acids. CDR3 amino acids: CAWGGTVEQYF. The CDR3 DNA follows: TGTGCCTGGGGGGGGACAGTCGAGCAGTACTTC.